The 12 T cell receptor beta chains below come from one sample, sequenced in a study of identical twins' blood T cells. Each CDR3 protein is one row after TCRdb ran MiXCR on the 5' RACE reads. This sample yields about 370,000 distinct CDR3 sequences, of which about 28% are seen a single time; around 5.6% belongs to the top ten. Sequenced: PBMCs. Receptor source: a woman aged 18 to 55 in good health.

This clonotype was seen only a few times. The chain has TRBV6-2 or TRBV6-3 and TRBJ1-5; no clear D. This CDR3 spans 15 amino acids. The V and J ends lost 4 bases and 2 bases respectively, with 12 bases between them. The germline gives CDR1 MNHEY, CDR2 SVGEGT. CDR3: CASSSFRRGNQPQHF. In nucleotides, the CDR3 is TGTGCCAGCAGTTCCTTCAGGCGGGGCAATCAGCCCCAGCATTTT.

The chain is built from TRBV29-1 and TRBJ1-1, with a possible D match to TRBD1 (5 bases). The CDR3 is 12 residues long. V was clipped by 6 bases and J by 11 bases, with 19 bases between them. Germline V gene sequence: CDR1 SQVTM, CDR2 ANQGSEA. The DNA of the CDR3 is TGCAGCGTCCTATTAAGGGAGGGACGGGCTTTCTTT. Its protein is CSVLLREGRAFF.

V is TRBV20-1 and J is TRBJ1-1, with 9 bases identical to TRBD1. CDR3 length: 13 amino acids. After removal of 7 bases from V and 5 bases from J, the junction contained 8 bases not matched to a gene. Germline loops: CDR1 DFQATT, CDR2 SNEGSKA (reference sequence). The CDR3 DNA reads TGCAGTGTGGTCGGGACAGGGTTGACTGAAGCTTTCTTT. Protein sequence: CSVVGTGLTEAFF.

On this clonotype: Being one base from a much bigger clone, this may be a read error. The V call is TRBV19, the J call TRBJ2-2; D is perhaps TRBD1 (5 bases). With 8 bases removed from V and 0 bases from J, the gap between germline ends came to 16 bases. The CDR3 has 16 amino acids. From germline, CDR1 is LNHDA and CDR2 SQIVND (reference sequence). This CDR3 is CASYGQWGPNTGELFF. The CDR3 region has the DNA TGTGCCAGTTATGGGCAATGGGGCCCGAACACCGGGGAGCTGTTTTTT.

This clonotype was detected only once. The V call is TRBV11-3, the J call TRBJ1-1; D possibly corresponds to TRBD1 (6 bases). In germline, CDR1 is SGHNT, CDR2 YENEEA. The germline V and J ends were trimmed by 3 bases and 3 bases, with 11 bases remaining between them. The CDR3 is 14 amino acids. CDR3 nucleotide sequence: TGTGCCAGCAGCTTCCCAGGGGCGGACACTGAAGCTTTCTTT. This gives the protein CASSFPGADTEAFF.

This clonotype was counted a few times. This chain links TRBV20-1 with TRBJ1-4; D unclear. V gave up 6 bases and J gave up 5 bases, with 13 bases separating them. Germline V gives CDR1 DFQATT, CDR2 SNEGSKA (reference sequence). There are 13 residues in the CDR3. The CDR3 protein is CSATRVLNEKLFF. CDR3 DNA sequence: TGCAGTGCCACCAGAGTTCTCAATGAAAAACTGTTTTTT.

The chain recombines TRBV6-5 with TRBJ1-1; no clear D gene. The CDR3 runs to 13 residues. Trimming took off 5 bases at V and 3 bases at J, with 10 bases between the two ends. CDR1 is MNHEY, CDR2 SVGAGI, per germline. The CDR3 DNA sequence: TGTGCCAGCAGTCCCCGTGGGTACACTGAAGCTTTCTTT. This codes for CASSPRGYTEAFF.

The rearrangement uses TRBV7-9 and TRBJ2-1; D gene unclear. Germline V gene sequence: CDR1 SEHNR, CDR2 FQNEAQ (reference sequence). Trimming removed 2 bases from V and 7 bases from J, with 12 bases in between. The length of the CDR3 is 14 residues. CDR3 in amino acids: CASSLFPRTNEQFF. DNA for the CDR3: TGTGCCAGCAGCTTATTCCCCAGGACGAATGAGCAGTTCTTC.

This clonotype has just one count. The chain combines TRBV9 with TRBJ1-1, with no clear D. Germline CDR1 and CDR2: SGDLS and YYNGEE. There are 14 residues in the CDR3. V was trimmed by 1 base and J by 6 bases, leaving 13 bases between them. Written as DNA, the CDR3 is TGTGCCAGCAGCGTAAATTATGTATACTCTGAAGCTTTCTTT. This gives the protein CASSVNYVYSEAFF.

This clonotype has more than one count but fewer than ten. The chain carries TRBV9 and TRBJ2-5, with a tentative D call TRBD2 (6 bases). Germline CDR1 SGDLS, CDR2 YYNGEE. The germline V and J ends were trimmed by 1 base and 3 bases, with 10 bases remaining between them. This CDR3 region has 14 residues. The CDR3 sequence: CASSVRSGEETQYF. As DNA, the CDR3 is TGTGCCAGCAGCGTACGGTCGGGAGAAGAGACCCAGTACTTC.

Here the CDR3 DNA reads TGCAGCGTTGAAGGTGGAGTGTCTAGCGGGAGGCTTAGCACAGATACGCAGTATTTT. Translating it yields CSVEGGVSSGRLSTDTQYF. The J gene is TRBJ2-3, the V gene TRBV29-1; 11 bases fit TRBD2. In germline, CDR1 is SQVTM, CDR2 ANQGSEA. CDR3 length equals 19 residues. The trim removed 1 base at V and 0 bases at J, leaving 12 bases unmatched.

V usage is TRBV29-1 and J usage is TRBJ1-1; TRBD1 aligns across 9 bases. This CDR3 is built from 14 residues. V gave up 2 bases and J gave up 6 bases; unmatched junction bases: 7. Germline lookup yields CDR1 SQVTM and CDR2 ANQGSEA. DNA of the CDR3: TGCAGCGTTGAATTGGGACAGGGAGTCTCTGAAGCTTTCTTT. This encodes CSVELGQGVSEAFF.